This T cell receptor (beta chain) is drawn from a study of T cell responses to AZD1222 COVID-19 vaccine. Study-wide results and caveats: The sample set comprised mostly white British donors with more females, and clonal diversity was possibly underestimated.

Assay used: immunoSEQ multiplex PCR; TCRdb lists only in-frame clones, some missing. The sample holds about 140,000 clones; about 90% are singletons and the top ten take around 7.6%. Trimming removed 3 bases from V and 2 bases from J, with 8 bases in between. The CDR3 length is 13 residues. Notes on this clone: Its antigen is not known.

This sequence joins TRBV12-3 or TRBV12-4 and TRBJ2-7; tentative D call: TRBD1 (6 bases). The TCR was taken from an adult who received the MenACWY meningococcal vaccine as a control. The source was peripheral blood, collected 28 days after the second dose of the MenACWY control vaccine. CDR3 in DNA: TGTGCCAGCAGTTTGGGACAAACCTACGAGCAGTACTTC. Translation: CASSLGQTYEQYF.